A selection of T cell receptor beta chains follows, all from one sample in a study of T cell changes during pregnancy in multiple sclerosis. The data were produced by immunoSEQ multiplex PCR, yet TCRdb's version contains in-frame clones alone and is incomplete. Among about 100,000 clones listed, more than 90% were seen once. The source material was peripheral blood, sampled in the second trimester of pregnancy. The receptors come from a female donor with multiple sclerosis, enrolled in a pregnancy study. CDR3s include the opening cysteine and the closing phenylalanine or tryptophan. The D gene is left open where the match is weak. Size is omitted from some rows. Given values are once, few, many or a class for expanded clones.

clone size,V gene,J gene,D gene,CDR3 DNA,CDR3 protein
.,TRBV7-2,TRBJ1-2,TRBD1,TGTGCCAGCAGCTTAGGCGACAGGGGGCATGGCTACACCTTC,CASSLGDRGHGYTF
.,TRBV7-2,TRBJ2-7,.,TGTGCCAGCAGCCTTTGGCGGAGCGAGCAGTACTTC,CASSLWRSEQYF
once,TRBV6-5,TRBJ2-5,TRBD2,TGTGCCAGCAGTTATAGCGTAGCGGGAGAGACCCAGTACTTC,CASSYSVAGETQYF
.,TRBV28,TRBJ2-6,.,TGTGCCAGCATGAGTTATGGGGCCAACGTCCTGACTTTC,CASMSYGANVLTF
.,TRBV5-1,TRBJ2-7,TRBD1,TGCGCCAGCAGAAGTGACGGGACAGGGTCCTACGAGCAGTACTTC,CASRSDGTGSYEQYF
.,TRBV2,TRBJ2-7,TRBD1,TGTGCCAGCGCCGGACAGGGTGAAGAGCAGTACTTC,CASAGQGEEQYF
.,TRBV4-2,TRBJ1-1,.,TGTGCCAGCAGCCAAGATTTCGGGGTGAACACTGAAGCTTTCTTT,CASSQDFGVNTEAFF
.,TRBV19,TRBJ1-2,.,TGTGCCAGTAGTATAGTTACAGGCAACAACTATGGCTACACCTTC,CASSIVTGNNYGYTF
.,TRBV9,TRBJ1-2,.,TGTGCCAGCAGCCCGAGCCGGGGGGAGAGAAATGGCTACACCTTC,CASSPSRGERNGYTF
.,TRBV7-2,TRBJ2-5,TRBD1,TGTGCCAGCAGCAAAGACAGGGGGTTCTGGGAGACCCAGTACTTC,CASSKDRGFWETQYF
.,TRBV25-1,TRBJ2-5,TRBD2,TGTGCCAGCAGTGAACCTAAGGGGACTAGCGGGAGTGCAGAGACCCAGTACTTC,CASSEPKGTSGSAETQYF
.,TRBV9,TRBJ2-1,TRBD2,TGTGCCAGCAGCGTAGTTGAAGTTAGCGGGAACAGGTTCTTC,CASSVVEVSGNRFF
.,TRBV15,TRBJ1-2,.,TGTGCCACCAGCAGAGATCCCAGGGGTGGGAGCTATGGCTACACCTTC,CATSRDPRGGSYGYTF
.,TRBV28,TRBJ2-2,.,TGTGCCAGCAGTTTTGAGGTTAACACCGGGGAGCTGTTTTTT,CASSFEVNTGELFF
.,TRBV18,TRBJ2-6,.,TGTGCCAGCTCATTCTTACAGGGATCTGGGGCCAACGTCCTGACTTTC,CASSFLQGSGANVLTF
.,TRBV29-1,TRBJ1-4,.,TGCAGCGTTGAAGAATGGGCAGGGGCTATGGGGGAAAAACTGTTTTTT,CSVEEWAGAMGEKLFF
.,TRBV28,TRBJ1-4,.,TGTGCCAGCAGACGGCAGGGTTTACAGGAAAAACTGTTTTTT,CASRRQGLQEKLFF
.,TRBV5-1,TRBJ1-1,TRBD1,TGCGCCAGCAGCTTGGCGGGACAGGGGGCTGCTTTCTTT,CASSLAGQGAAFF
.,TRBV15,TRBJ2-1,.,TGTGCCACCAGCAGACAGGGACATCAGCTAGCGGTCTACAATGAGCAGTTCTTC,CATSRQGHQLAVYNEQFF
.,TRBV18,TRBJ2-7,TRBD1,TGTGCCAGCTCTGCAGGACAGGCATTCTACGAGCAGTACTTC,CASSAGQAFYEQYF
.,TRBV21-1,TRBJ1-5,.,TGTGCCAGCAGCAAAGTAGGTTGGAGGGGGACAGGGGTGAATCAGCCCCAGCATTTT,CASSKVGWRGTGVNQPQHF
once,TRBV5-1,TRBJ2-4,TRBD1,TGCGCCAGCAGCACGGACAGGCTTGGGGTGAACATTCAGTACTTC,CASSTDRLGVNIQYF
.,TRBV10-3,TRBJ2-7,TRBD2,TGTGCCAGCGGGACTAGCGGATCCTACGAGCAGTACTTC,CASGTSGSYEQYF
few,TRBV6-5,TRBJ1-2,TRBD1,TGTGCCAGCAGCCGGGACAGGTCAAGGGGCTACACCTTC,CASSRDRSRGYTF
.,TRBV9,TRBJ2-1,.,TGTGCCAGCAGCGAGGGGGCGGGATCCTACAATGAGCAGTTCTTC,CASSEGAGSYNEQFF
once,TRBV1,TRBJ2-3,.,TGCACCAGCAGCCAAGATACCCCGCGGGAGGGCCTGAGGGATACGCAGTATTTT,CTSSQDTPREGLRDTQYF
.,TRBV4-1,TRBJ1-5,TRBD1,TGCGCCAGCAGCCGAGGGACAGGGGGGGCTCAGCCCCAGCATTTT,CASSRGTGGAQPQHF
.,TRBV7-6,TRBJ2-3,TRBD2,TGTGCCAGCAGCTATAGCGGGAGTTGGACAGATACGCAGTATTTT,CASSYSGSWTDTQYF
.,TRBV9,TRBJ2-5,TRBD1,TGTGCCAGCACACATGGGACAGGGATGGGAGAGACCCAGTACTTC,CASTHGTGMGETQYF
.,TRBV19,TRBJ2-2,.,TGTGCCAGTAGTAAGGGGGACCGTGGCACCGGGGAGCTGTTTTTT,CASSKGDRGTGELFF
.,TRBV5-1,TRBJ2-1,TRBD2,TGCGCCAGCAGCTTGGGGAAAGCGGGAGGAGTTCTTGTGGATGAGCAGTTCTTC,CASSLGKAGGVLVDEQFF
.,TRBV7-8,TRBJ2-1,TRBD2,TGTGCCAGCAGCTTAGTTGTGACTAGCGGCAACAATGAGCAGTTCTTC,CASSLVVTSGNNEQFF
.,TRBV6-4,TRBJ2-7,.,TGTGCCAGCAGTGACCCACCCCTAACGGGAGCCCTCGACGAGCAGTACTTC,CASSDPPLTGALDEQYF